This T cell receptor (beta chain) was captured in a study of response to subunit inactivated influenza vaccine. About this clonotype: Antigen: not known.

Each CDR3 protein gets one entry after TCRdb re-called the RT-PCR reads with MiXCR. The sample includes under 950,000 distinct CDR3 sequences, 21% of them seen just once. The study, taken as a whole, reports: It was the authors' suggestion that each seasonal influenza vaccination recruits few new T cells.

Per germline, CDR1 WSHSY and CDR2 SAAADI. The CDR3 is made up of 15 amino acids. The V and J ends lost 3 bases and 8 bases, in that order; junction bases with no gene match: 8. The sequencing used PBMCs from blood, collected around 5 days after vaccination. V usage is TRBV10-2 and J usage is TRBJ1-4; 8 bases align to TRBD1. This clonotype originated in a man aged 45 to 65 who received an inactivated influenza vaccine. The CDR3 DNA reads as TGCGCCAGCAGTGAAGGACGGGACAGGAGGGAAAAACTGTTTTTT. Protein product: CASSEGRDRREKLFF.